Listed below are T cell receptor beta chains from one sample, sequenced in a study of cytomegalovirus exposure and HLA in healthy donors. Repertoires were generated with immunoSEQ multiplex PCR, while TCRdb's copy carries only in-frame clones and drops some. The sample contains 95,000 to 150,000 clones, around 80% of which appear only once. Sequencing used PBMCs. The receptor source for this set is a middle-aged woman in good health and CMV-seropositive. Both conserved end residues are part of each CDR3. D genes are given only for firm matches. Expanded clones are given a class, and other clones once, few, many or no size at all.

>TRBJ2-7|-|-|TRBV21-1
CASSTGQGRFKGSEQYF
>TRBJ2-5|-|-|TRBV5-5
CASSLGTLQETQYF
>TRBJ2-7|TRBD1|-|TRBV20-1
CSARDRAEQYF
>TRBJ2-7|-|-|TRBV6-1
CASIFTIRSSYEQYF
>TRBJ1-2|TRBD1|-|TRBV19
CASREIQGVVHGYTF
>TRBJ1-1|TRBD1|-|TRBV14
CASSQPRAGGTGNTEAFF
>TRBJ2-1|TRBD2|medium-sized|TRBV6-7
CAGLLSGSKTPSSYNEQFF
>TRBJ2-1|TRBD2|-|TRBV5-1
CASSGSSGGGNEQFF
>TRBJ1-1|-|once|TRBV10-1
CASSESAGAWTEAFF
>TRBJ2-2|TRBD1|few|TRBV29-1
CSEADRGNGELFF
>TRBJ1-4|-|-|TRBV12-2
CASRLAHGTGGSTNEKLFF
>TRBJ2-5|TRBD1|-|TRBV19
CASSIGQGLMTAETQYF
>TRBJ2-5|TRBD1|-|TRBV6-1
CASSEAPPGQGAGETQYF
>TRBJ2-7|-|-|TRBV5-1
CASSVDRGNEQYF
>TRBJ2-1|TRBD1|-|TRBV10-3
CAITRSGQGSNEQFF
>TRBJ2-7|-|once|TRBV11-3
CASSFGAPRRHF
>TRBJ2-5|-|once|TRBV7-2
CASSLAGPGQETQYF
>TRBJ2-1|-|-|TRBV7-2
CASSSRGGNEQFF
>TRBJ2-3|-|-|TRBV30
CAWSVQGRRDTQYF
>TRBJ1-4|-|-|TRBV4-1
CASSQGALGEKLFF
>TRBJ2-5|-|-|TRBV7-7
CASSQRTKETQYF
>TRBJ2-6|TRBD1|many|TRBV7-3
CASSRQGGSGANVLTF
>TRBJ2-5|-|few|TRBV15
CATSRDPEGAQYF
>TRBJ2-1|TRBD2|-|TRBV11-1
CASRRGREANEQFF
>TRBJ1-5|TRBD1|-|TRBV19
CASTTQAERDRGYYSNQPQHF
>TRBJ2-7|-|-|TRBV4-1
CASSQQLTGASYEQYF
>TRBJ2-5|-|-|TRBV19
CASKVMGPEETQYF
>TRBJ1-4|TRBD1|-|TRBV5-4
CASSQDRGRANEKLFF
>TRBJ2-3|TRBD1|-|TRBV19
CASSGTGINTQYF
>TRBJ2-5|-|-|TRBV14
CASSPTGLEETQYF
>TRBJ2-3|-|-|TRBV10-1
CASGIVGREIWRESSTDTQYF
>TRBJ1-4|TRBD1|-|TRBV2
CASSQTGTDNEKLFF
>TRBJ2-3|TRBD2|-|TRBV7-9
CASSLAAGAPLSQYF
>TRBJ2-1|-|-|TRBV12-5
CASGLGTGTSNEQFF
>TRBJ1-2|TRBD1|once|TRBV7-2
CASSYRTGGYTF